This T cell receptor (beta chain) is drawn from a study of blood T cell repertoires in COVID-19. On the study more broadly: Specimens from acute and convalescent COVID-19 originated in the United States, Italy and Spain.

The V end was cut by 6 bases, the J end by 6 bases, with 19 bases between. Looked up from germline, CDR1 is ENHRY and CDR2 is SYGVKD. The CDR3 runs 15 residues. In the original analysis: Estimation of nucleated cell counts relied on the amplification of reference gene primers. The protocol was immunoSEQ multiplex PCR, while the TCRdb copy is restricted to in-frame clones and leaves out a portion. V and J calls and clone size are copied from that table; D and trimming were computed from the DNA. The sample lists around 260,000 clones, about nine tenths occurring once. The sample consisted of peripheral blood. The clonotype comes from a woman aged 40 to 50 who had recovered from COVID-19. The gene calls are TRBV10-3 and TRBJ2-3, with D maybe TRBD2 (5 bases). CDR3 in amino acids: CAIREKSGPRDTQYF. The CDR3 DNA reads TGTGCCATCAGGGAAAAGAGCGGCCCCCGTGATACGCAGTATTTT.